A selection of T cell receptor beta chains follows, all from one sample in a study of cytomegalovirus exposure and HLA in healthy donors. Sequencing was performed with immunoSEQ multiplex PCR; in TCRdb, only in-frame clones are kept and a portion is missing. The profile covers some 180,000 clones, with roughly 80% appearing a single time and more than 3% taken by the ten largest. Sequenced: PBMCs. The receptors were gathered from a man aged 35 to 55 in good health and CMV-seropositive. The conserved cysteine and the conserved F or W are not part of the CDR3 here. The order of the fields is V gene, J gene, CDR3 length, clone size, CDR3 protein. Size tells how often a clone was seen (once, few, many) or the class of an expanded clone, and some rows leave it out.

TRBV5-1	TRBJ2-7	14	.	ASSLASGGASYEQY
TRBV19	TRBJ2-6	15	.	ASSMGRGKSGANVLT
TRBV4-1	TRBJ2-3	14	.	ASSQDRGAGTDTQY
TRBV5-1	TRBJ1-1	12	.	ASSLVPGSGEAF
TRBV2	TRBJ2-1	14	.	ASSVYADGSYNEQF
TRBV4-1	TRBJ1-5	12	.	ASSQSADNQPQH
TRBV5-1	TRBJ2-7	12	.	ASNLGTAPYEQY
TRBV18	TRBJ2-7	14	.	ASSPSDSLSKNEQY
TRBV7-9	TRBJ2-1	15	.	ASSDPGTVLGRDEQF
TRBV5-1	TRBJ1-2	11	.	ASSFGENYGYT
TRBV7-2	TRBJ2-1	12	.	ASSWGPGNNEQF
TRBV7-9	TRBJ2-2	14	.	ASSSSGGRLTGELF
TRBV6-1	TRBJ2-7	12	.	ASTLGQGTYEQY
TRBV5-1	TRBJ2-7	13	few	ASSLEGTVGYEQY
TRBV5-1	TRBJ2-3	16	once	ASSLYTGSPLSTDTQY
TRBV28	TRBJ2-7	12	.	ASSPPGQGDEQY
TRBV7-2	TRBJ2-1	13	few	ASSVSGSSYNEQF
TRBV6-1	TRBJ2-6	16	.	ASSGEVVDRAGANVLT
TRBV19	TRBJ2-1	14	few	ASRPLLGGGFNEQF
TRBV6-1	TRBJ1-2	13	.	ASVVQGASIGGYT
TRBV18	TRBJ1-2	14	.	ASSPSSRVFSYGYT
TRBV4-1	TRBJ1-6	14	.	ASSPREGGYNSPLH
TRBV5-5	TRBJ2-6	15	.	ASSLQGRSSGANVLT
TRBV4-1	TRBJ2-7	18	.	ASSQVGGGRGTSGTYEQY
TRBV5-1	TRBJ1-5	11	.	ASSLDRDQPQH
TRBV5-6	TRBJ2-3	13	.	ASSTSGEGTDTQY
TRBV19	TRBJ2-5	13	.	ASSIGQGYQETQY
TRBV25-1	TRBJ2-3	13	.	ASSDSVSRTDTQY
TRBV4-1	TRBJ2-5	16	.	ASSQAARLAGGPETQY
TRBV6-1	TRBJ2-7	12	.	ASRTGVPFYEQY
TRBV7-8	TRBJ2-7	13	.	ASSLSVGGGYEQY
TRBV6-4	TRBJ2-7	12	.	ASSYGTGGYEQY
TRBV29-1	TRBJ1-2	12	.	SVGGQGDNYGYT
TRBV7-3	TRBJ2-1	12	.	ASSPLQGLGEQF
TRBV25-1	TRBJ1-2	14	.	ASSDSAGQGYYGYT
TRBV7-9	TRBJ1-1	12	.	ASSTQGGVTEAF
TRBV28	TRBJ1-5	12	.	ASTPGQGAQPQH
TRBV6-5	TRBJ1-4	12	.	ASRAPGGNEKLF
TRBV11-3	TRBJ2-2	16	.	ASSLVDWVAGDTGELF
TRBV4-1	TRBJ2-1	14	.	ASSQELAGGHNEQF
TRBV28	TRBJ2-1	13	.	ASSKAGGHYNEQF
TRBV7-2	TRBJ1-1	11	.	ASSLTGDTEAF
TRBV28	TRBJ2-3	12	.	AGPSGPEKDTQY
TRBV4-1	TRBJ2-7	13	.	ASSRTSAPSYEQY
TRBV4-3	TRBJ2-7	16	.	ASSQDRAAGTGGYEQY
TRBV28	TRBJ2-5	11	.	ASSSGRGETQY
TRBV28	TRBJ2-7	15	once	ASSLGEGQTGAYEQY
TRBV5-4	TRBJ2-5	11	.	ASSPGQQETQY
TRBV5-4	TRBJ2-5	12	.	ASSRDSVQGTQY
TRBV7-9	TRBJ2-3	13	.	ASSPSGRHTDTQY
TRBV19	TRBJ2-6	13	.	ASSIREKGANVLT
TRBV19	TRBJ2-2	17	.	ASSISKMVAGVNTGELF